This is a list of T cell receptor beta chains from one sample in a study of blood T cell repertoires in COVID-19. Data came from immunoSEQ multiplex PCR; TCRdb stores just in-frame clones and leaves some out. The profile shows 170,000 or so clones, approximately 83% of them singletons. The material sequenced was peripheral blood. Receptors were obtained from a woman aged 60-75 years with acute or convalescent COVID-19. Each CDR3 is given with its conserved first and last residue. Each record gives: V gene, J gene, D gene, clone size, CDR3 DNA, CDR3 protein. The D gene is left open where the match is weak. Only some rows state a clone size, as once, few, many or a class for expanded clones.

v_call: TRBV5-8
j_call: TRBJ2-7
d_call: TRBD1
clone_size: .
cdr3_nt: TGTGCCAGCAGCTTCGGACAGGGAGAGGACGAGCAGTACTTC
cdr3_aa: CASSFGQGEDEQYF

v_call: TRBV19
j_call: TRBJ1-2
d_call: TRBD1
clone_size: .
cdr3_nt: TGTGCCAGTAGTCAGGACAGGGATACGTATGGCTACACCTTC
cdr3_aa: CASSQDRDTYGYTF

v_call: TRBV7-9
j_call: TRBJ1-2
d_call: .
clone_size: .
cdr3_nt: TGTGCCAGCAGCTTAGAGGACAGCTATGGCTACACCTTC
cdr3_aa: CASSLEDSYGYTF

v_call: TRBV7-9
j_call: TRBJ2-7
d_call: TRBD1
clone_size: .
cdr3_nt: TGTGCCAGCACCCTCTTGGACAGGGAGGTAGAAGAGCAGTACTTC
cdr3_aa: CASTLLDREVEEQYF

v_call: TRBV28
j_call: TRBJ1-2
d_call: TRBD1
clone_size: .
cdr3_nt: TGTGCCAGCAGTTCGCCCGGACAGGCTTACTATGGCTACACCTTC
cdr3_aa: CASSSPGQAYYGYTF

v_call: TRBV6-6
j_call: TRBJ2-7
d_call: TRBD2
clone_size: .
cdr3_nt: TGTGCCAGCAGTTACGACGGGGGGACCTACGAGCAGTACTTC
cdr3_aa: CASSYDGGTYEQYF

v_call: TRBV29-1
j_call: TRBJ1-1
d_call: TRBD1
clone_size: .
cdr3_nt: TGCAGCGTCGAAAGTGACAGGGCCTACACTGAAGCTTTCTTT
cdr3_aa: CSVESDRAYTEAFF

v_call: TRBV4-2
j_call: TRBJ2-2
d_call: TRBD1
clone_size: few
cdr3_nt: TGTGCCAGCAGCCAGTCGACAGGGGGCACCGGGGAGCTGTTTTTT
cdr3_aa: CASSQSTGGTGELFF

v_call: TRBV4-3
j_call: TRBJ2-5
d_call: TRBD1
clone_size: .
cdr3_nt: TGCGCCAGCAGCCAAGATCTGAACCAGGGGGCCTTTCCGAAGTACTTC
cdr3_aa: CASSQDLNQGAFPKYF

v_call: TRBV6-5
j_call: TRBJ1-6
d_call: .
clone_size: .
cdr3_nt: TGTGCCAGCAGTCCCAGCGAGGGAAACAATTCACCCCTCCACTTT
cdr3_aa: CASSPSEGNNSPLHF

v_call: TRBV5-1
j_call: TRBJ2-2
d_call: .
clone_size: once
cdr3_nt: TGCGCCAGCAGCGAAAGACCCCGGCAGGGGTCCGGGGAGCTGTTTTTT
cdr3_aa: CASSERPRQGSGELFF

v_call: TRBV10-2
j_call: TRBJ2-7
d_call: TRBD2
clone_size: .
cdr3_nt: TGCGCCAGCAGTGGCGTTGGTAGCGGGGGAACCTACGAGCAGTACTTC
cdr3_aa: CASSGVGSGGTYEQYF

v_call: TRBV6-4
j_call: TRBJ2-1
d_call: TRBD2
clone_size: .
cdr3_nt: TGTGCCCGCAGAACTCGCGGGGGGGGGTACAATGAGCAGTTCTTC
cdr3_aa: CARRTRGGGYNEQFF

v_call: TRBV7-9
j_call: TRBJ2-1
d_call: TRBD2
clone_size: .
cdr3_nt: TGTGCCAGCATACATGGACTAGCGGGCTTCGATGAGCAGTTCTTC
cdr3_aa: CASIHGLAGFDEQFF

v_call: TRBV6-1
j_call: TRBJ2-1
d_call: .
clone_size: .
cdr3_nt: TGTGCCAGCAGTGAACGGAAAGGGGGTATGAGTGAGCAGTTCTTC
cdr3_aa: CASSERKGGMSEQFF

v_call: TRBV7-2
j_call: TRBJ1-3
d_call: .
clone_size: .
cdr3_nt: TGTGCCAGCAGCTTAGTCGTAGTATCTTCAGGAAACACCATATATTTT
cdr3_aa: CASSLVVVSSGNTIYF

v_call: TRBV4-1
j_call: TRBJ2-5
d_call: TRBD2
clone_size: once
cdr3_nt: TGCGCCAGCAGCCAAGAGACTAGCGGGGGGGCTCGTGAGACCCAGTACTTC
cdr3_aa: CASSQETSGGARETQYF

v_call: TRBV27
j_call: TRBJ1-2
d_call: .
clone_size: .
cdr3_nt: TGTGCCAGCAGTTTTGGGTACGGGAACTATGGCTACACCTTC
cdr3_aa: CASSFGYGNYGYTF

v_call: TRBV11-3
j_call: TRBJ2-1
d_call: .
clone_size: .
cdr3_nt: TGTGCCAGCAGCTCGGGATCCCCGGGCAATGAGCAGTTCTTC
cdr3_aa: CASSSGSPGNEQFF

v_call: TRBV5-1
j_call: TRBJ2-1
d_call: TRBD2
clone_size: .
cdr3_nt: TGCGCCAGCAGCTTCGGGGGGAGCTCCTACAATGAGCAGTTCTTC
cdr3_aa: CASSFGGSSYNEQFF

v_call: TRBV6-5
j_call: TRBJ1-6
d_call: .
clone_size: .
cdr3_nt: TGTGCCAGCAACAGGGAAGTTAATTCACCCCTCCACTTT
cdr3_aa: CASNREVNSPLHF

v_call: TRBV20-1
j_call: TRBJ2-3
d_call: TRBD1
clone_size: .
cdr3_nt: TGCAGTGCTAGTGGGACAGGGGGCTTAGATACGCAGTATTTT
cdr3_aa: CSASGTGGLDTQYF

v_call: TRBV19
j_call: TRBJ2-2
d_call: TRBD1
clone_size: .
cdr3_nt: TGTGCCAGTGCTGACAGGGGGTTAGCCGGGGAGCTGTTTTTT
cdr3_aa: CASADRGLAGELFF

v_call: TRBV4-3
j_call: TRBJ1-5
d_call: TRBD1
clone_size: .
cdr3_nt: TGCGCCAGCAGCCAAGATCACCAGGGGGTAGGCAATCAGCCCCAGCATTTT
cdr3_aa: CASSQDHQGVGNQPQHF

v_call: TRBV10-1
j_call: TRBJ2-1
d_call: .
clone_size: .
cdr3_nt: TGCGCCAGTAAAGGGGGAGATGAGCAGTTCTTC
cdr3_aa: CASKGGDEQFF

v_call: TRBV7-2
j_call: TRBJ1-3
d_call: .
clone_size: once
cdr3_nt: TGTGCCAGCAGCTTAGGGGCAAGTAACTCTGGAAACACCATATATTTT
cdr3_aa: CASSLGASNSGNTIYF

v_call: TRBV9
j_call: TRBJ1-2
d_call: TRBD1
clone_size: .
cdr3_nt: TGTGCCAGCAGCGACCGGGACAGGGGGCGTTGGGGGTATGGCTACACCTTC
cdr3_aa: CASSDRDRGRWGYGYTF

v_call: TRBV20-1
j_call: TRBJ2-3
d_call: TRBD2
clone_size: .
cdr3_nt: TGCAGTGCTAGTCCGGGACTAGCGGGGGGGAGTCGGACAGATACGCAGTATTTT
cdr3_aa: CSASPGLAGGSRTDTQYF

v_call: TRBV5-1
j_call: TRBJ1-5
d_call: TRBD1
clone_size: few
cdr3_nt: TGCGCCAGCAGCTTGGGGGACAGGGACAATCAGCCCCAGCATTTT
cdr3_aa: CASSLGDRDNQPQHF

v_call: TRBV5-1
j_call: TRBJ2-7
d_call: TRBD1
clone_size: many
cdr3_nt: TGCGCCAGCAGCTTGGCGTCCGGGACAGGCAACTACGAGCAGTACTTC
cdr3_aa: CASSLASGTGNYEQYF

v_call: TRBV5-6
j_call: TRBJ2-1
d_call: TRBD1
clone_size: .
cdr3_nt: TGTGCCAGCAGCCCTGGGACAGGGCGATCCTACAATGAGCAGTTCTTC
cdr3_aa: CASSPGTGRSYNEQFF